The entry that follows covers one TCR beta chain sequence. Its antigen is unknown. This table comes from immunoSEQ multiplex PCR, and its TCRdb copy is limited to in-frame clones, with some not included. In the table there are 25,000 to 30,000 clones, 92% of which are singletons. The source of the sample is a study of T cell responses to AZD1222 COVID-19 vaccine. Germline loops: CDR1 KGHSH, CDR2 LQKENI. The V segment lost 4 bases and the J segment 6 bases; nucleotides outside the gene matches: 3. The length of the CDR3 is 14 residues. Broader study findings: Researchers took repertoire samples only after the peak T cell response had come. Across spike, vaccine-associated CD4 TCRs were found, dominant at 160-218 and 743-854.

Sequenced material: peripheral blood, taken 28 days after the second AZD1222 dose. The chain couples TRBV18 to TRBJ2-1; 10 nucleotides agree with TRBD1. This sequence was found in an adult who received the AZD1222 COVID-19 vaccine. The CDR3 protein is CASSLRDRGNEQFF. Here the CDR3 DNA reads TGTGCCAGCTCACTCCGGGACAGGGGCAATGAGCAGTTCTTC. Using reference TRBV18 and TRBJ2-1 for the parts outside the CDR3, the full variable domain is NAGVMQNPRHLVRRRGQEARLRCSPMKGHSHVYWYRQLPEEGLKFMVYLQKENIIDESGMPKERFSAEFPKEGPSILRIQQVVRGDSAAYFCASSLRDRGNEQFFGPGTRLTVL.